A selection of T cell receptor beta chains follows, all from one sample in a study of blood T cell repertoires in COVID-19. Assay: immunoSEQ multiplex PCR; the TCRdb copy retains only in-frame clones and omits some. The sample yields 350,000 or so clones, around 85% seen once. The sequencing sample was made of PBMCs or T cells enriched from blood (not recorded which). The source of these receptors is a woman in her thirties or forties with acute COVID-19. The CDR3 runs from the conserved cysteine through the conserved F or W. A D gene is named only where the DNA matches it firmly. The size field is filled for only some rows; it gives once, few, many or a size class.

d_gene | abundance | j_gene | v_gene | CDR3nt | CDR3aa
TRBD1 | once | TRBJ2-7 | TRBV2 | TGTGCCAGCAGTGTAATCGGGACAGGGGGCTATTACTACGAGCAGTACTTC | CASSVIGTGGYYYEQYF
TRBD1 | - | TRBJ1-1 | TRBV5-1 | TGCGCCAGCAGCTTACTAAATAATACAGGGGGCAGGAGGAGGACTGAAGCTTTCTTT | CASSLLNNTGGRRRTEAFF
- | - | TRBJ2-3 | TRBV5-6 | TGTGCCAGCAGCGTGGACTGGAGCACAGATACGCAGTATTTT | CASSVDWSTDTQYF
- | - | TRBJ2-5 | TRBV19 | TGTGCCAGTAGTGGCGGTCGAGAGACCCAGTACTTC | CASSGGRETQYF
TRBD1 | - | TRBJ1-6 | TRBV19 | TGTGCCAGTAGTATAGCCCAGGGGGAGTCACCCCTCCACTTT | CASSIAQGESPLHF
TRBD1 | once | TRBJ2-1 | TRBV6-5 | TGTGCCAGCAGCTACACCGGGACAGGGAAGTCGAGTGAGCAGTTCTTC | CASSYTGTGKSSEQFF
- | - | TRBJ1-5 | TRBV28 | TGTGCCAGCAGTTTACGGGGACAGCCCCAGCATTTT | CASSLRGQPQHF
TRBD1 | - | TRBJ1-4 | TRBV6-4 | TGTGCCAGCAGGGGACAGAGTAATGAAAAACTGTTTTTT | CASRGQSNEKLFF
TRBD1 | once | TRBJ1-2 | TRBV5-5 | TGTGCCAGCAGCTCCGTTCAGGGGGCGGTCGATGGCTACACCTTC | CASSSVQGAVDGYTF
TRBD1 | - | TRBJ1-1 | TRBV19 | TGTGCCAGTAGTGTGTGGACAGGGTCCCCTGAAGCTTTCTTT | CASSVWTGSPEAFF
TRBD1 | - | TRBJ1-1 | TRBV7-9 | TGTGCCAGCAGCCCAAGGGACAGGGGGGATACTGAAGCTTTCTTT | CASSPRDRGDTEAFF
- | - | TRBJ2-7 | TRBV7-2 | TGTGCCAGAGACAAGGTCGGCTACGAGCAGTACTTC | CARDKVGYEQYF
- | - | TRBJ1-4 | TRBV25-1 | TGTGCCAGCAGTGGCGGGCGAAAACTGTTTTTT | CASSGGRKLFF
- | - | TRBJ1-1 | TRBV10-3 | TGTGCCATCGGGGGGGGGCTGTACACTGAAGCTTTCTTT | CAIGGGLYTEAFF
- | - | TRBJ2-5 | TRBV18 | TGTGCCAGCTCACCAACGGTCCAAGAGACCCAGTACTTC | CASSPTVQETQYF
TRBD2 | - | TRBJ2-3 | TRBV2 | TGTGCCAGCGGTGCGCTAGCGGGGAGGAGCACAGATACGCAGTATTTT | CASGALAGRSTDTQYF
TRBD1 | - | TRBJ2-1 | TRBV18 | TGTGCCAGCTCACCGTGGGACAGGGAGGGTGAGCAGTTCTTC | CASSPWDREGEQFF